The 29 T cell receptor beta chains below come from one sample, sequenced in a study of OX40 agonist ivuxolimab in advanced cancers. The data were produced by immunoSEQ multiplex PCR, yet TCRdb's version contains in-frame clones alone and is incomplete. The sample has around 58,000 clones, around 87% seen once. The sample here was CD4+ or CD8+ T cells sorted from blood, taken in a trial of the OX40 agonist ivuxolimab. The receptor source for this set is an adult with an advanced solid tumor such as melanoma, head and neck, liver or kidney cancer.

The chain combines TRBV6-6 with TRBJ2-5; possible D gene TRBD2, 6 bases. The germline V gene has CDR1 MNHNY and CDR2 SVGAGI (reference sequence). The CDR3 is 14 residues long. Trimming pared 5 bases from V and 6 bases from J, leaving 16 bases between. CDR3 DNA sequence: TGTGCCAGCAGTGCCCCTCGGAGGGTCCAGACCCAGTACTTC. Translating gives CASSAPRRVQTQYF.

The CDR3 loop is CASSSQGRGEQYF. CDR3 sequence (DNA): TGTGCCAGCAGCTCACAGGGAAGGGGCGAGCAGTACTTC. The chain has TRBV7-2 and TRBJ2-7, with D maybe TRBD1 (6 bases). This CDR3 contains 13 residues. Trimming pared 4 bases from V and 6 bases from J, leaving 13 bases between. CDR1 is SGHTA, CDR2 FQGNSA, per germline. Based on the CDR3 plus reference TRBV7-2 and TRBJ2-7, the full variable domain is GAGVSQSPSNKVTEKGKDVELRCDPISGHTALYWYRQSLGQGLEFLIYFQGNSAPDKSGLPSDRFSAERTGGSVSTLTIQRTQQEDSAVYLCASSSQGRGEQYFGPGTRLTVT.

This CDR3 is CASSTGAGNQPQHF. DNA for the CDR3: TGCGCCAGCAGCACAGGGGCTGGCAATCAGCCCCAGCATTTT. The V and J genes are TRBV5-1 and TRBJ1-5, with 7 bases matching TRBD1. CDR1 SGHRS and CDR2 YFSETQ come from the germline V gene. V trimming: 4 bases; J trimming: 2 bases; junction bases outside the gene matches: 3. The CDR3 runs to 14 residues.

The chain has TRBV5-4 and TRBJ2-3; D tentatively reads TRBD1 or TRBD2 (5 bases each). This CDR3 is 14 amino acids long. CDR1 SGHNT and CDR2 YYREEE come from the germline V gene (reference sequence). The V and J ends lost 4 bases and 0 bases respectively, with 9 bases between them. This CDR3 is CASSEGRSTDTQYF. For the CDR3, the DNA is TGTGCCAGCAGCGAGGGACGGAGCACAGATACGCAGTATTTT.

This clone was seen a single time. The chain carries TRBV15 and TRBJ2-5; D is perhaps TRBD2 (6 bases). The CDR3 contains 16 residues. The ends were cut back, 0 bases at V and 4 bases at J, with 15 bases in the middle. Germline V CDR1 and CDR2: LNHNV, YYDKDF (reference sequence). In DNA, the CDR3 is TGTGCCACCAGCAGAGAACCGGGTCGGGGAGGAGAGACCCAGTACTTC. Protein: CATSREPGRGGETQYF. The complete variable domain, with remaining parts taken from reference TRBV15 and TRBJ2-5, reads DAMVIQNPRYQVTQFGKPVTLSCSQTLNHNVMYWYQQKSSQAPKLLFHYYDKDFNNEADTPDNFQSRRPNTSFCFLDIRSPGLGDTAMYLCATSREPGRGGETQYFGPGTRLLVL.

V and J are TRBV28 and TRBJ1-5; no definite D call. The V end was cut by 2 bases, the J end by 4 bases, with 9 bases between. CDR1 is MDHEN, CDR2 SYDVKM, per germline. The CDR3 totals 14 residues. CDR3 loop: CASSLREVNQPQHF. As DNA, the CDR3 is TGTGCCAGCAGTTTAAGGGAGGTGAATCAGCCCCAGCATTTT.

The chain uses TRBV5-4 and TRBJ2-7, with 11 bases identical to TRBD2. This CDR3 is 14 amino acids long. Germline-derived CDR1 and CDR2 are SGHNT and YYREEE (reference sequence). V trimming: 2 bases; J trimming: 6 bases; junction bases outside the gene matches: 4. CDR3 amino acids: CASSFQLAGVEQYF. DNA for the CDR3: TGTGCCAGCAGCTTCCAACTAGCGGGAGTCGAGCAGTACTTC.

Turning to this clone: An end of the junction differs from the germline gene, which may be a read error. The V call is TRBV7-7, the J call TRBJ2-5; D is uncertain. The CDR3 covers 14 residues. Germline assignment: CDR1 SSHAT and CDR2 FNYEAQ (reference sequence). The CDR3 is CASSLSVLGETQYF. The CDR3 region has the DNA TGTGCTAGCAGCTTAAGCGTCTTGGGAGAGACCCAGTACTTC.

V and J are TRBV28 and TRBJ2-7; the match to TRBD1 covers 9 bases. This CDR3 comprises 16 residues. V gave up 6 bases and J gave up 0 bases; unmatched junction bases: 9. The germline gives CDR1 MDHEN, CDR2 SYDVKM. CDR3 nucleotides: TGTGCCAGCAGCGCGGGACAGGGCTTTTACTCCTACGAGCAGTACTTC. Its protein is CASSAGQGFYSYEQYF.

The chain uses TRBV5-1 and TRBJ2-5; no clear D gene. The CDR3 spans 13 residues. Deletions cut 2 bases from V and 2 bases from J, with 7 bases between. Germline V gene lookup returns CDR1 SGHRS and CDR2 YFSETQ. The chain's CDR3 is CASSFSPQETQYF. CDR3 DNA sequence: TGCGCCAGCAGCTTCTCCCCACAAGAGACCCAGTACTTC.

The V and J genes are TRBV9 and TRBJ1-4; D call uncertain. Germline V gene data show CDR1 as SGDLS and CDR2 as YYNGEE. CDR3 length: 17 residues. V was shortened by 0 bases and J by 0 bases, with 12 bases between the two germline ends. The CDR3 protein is CASSVGATSPTNEKLFF. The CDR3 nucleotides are TGTGCCAGCAGCGTAGGAGCGACTTCCCCAACTAATGAAAAACTGTTTTTT. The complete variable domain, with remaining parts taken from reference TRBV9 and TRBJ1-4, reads DSGVTQTPKHLITATGQRVTLRCSPRSGDLSVYWYQQSLDQGLQFLIQYYNGEERAKGNILERFSAQQFPDLHSELNLSSLELGDSALYFCASSVGATSPTNEKLFFGSGTQLSVL.

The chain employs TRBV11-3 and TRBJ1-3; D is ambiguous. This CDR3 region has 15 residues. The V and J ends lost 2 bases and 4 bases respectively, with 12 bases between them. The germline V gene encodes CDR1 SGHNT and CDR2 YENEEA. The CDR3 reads CASSLSASGGNTIYF. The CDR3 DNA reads TGTGCCAGCAGCTTATCCGCCTCGGGGGGAAACACCATATATTTT.

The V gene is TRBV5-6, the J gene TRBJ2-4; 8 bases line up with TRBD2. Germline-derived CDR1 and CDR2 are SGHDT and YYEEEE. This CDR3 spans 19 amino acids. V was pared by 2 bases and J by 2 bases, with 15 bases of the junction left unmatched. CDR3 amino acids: CASSFRGSGSFGPKNIQYF. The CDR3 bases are TGTGCCAGCAGCTTTCGGGGGAGCGGGAGTTTTGGCCCCAAAAACATTCAGTACTTC. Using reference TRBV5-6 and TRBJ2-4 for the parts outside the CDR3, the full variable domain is DAGVTQSPTHLIKTRGQQVTLRCSPKSGHDTVSWYQQALGQGPQFIFQYYEEEERQRGNFPDRFSGHQFPNYSSELNVNALLLGDSALYLCASSFRGSGSFGPKNIQYFGAGTRLSVL.

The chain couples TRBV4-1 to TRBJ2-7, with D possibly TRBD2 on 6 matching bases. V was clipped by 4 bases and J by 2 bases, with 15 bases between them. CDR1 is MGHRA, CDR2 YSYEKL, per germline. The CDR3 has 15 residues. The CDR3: CASSPWASAAYEQYF. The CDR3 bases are TGCGCCAGCAGCCCATGGGCTAGCGCGGCCTACGAGCAGTACTTC.

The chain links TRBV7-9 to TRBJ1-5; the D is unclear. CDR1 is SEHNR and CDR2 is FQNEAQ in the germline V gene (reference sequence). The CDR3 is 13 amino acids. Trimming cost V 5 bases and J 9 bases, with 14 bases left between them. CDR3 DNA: TGTGCCAGCAGCCGATCCAACGGCGGGCCCCAGCATTTT. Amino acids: CASSRSNGGPQHF.

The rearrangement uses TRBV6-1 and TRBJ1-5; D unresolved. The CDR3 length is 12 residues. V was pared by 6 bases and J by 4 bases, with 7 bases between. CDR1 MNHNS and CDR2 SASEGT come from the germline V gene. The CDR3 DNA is TGTGCCAGCAGGCAGACAAATCAGCCCCAGCATTTT. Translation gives CASRQTNQPQHF.

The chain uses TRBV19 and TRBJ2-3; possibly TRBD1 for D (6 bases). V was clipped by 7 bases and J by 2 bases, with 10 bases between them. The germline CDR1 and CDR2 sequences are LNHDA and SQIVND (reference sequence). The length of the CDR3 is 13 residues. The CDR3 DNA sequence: TGTGCCAGTATCGGGACAAACACAGATACGCAGTATTTT. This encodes CASIGTNTDTQYF.

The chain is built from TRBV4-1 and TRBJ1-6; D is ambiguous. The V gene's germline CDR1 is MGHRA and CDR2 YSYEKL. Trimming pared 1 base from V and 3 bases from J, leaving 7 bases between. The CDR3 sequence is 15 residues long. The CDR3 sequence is CASSQGFLYNSPLHF. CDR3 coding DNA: TGCGCCAGCAGCCAAGGGTTTCTCTATAATTCACCCCTCCACTTT.

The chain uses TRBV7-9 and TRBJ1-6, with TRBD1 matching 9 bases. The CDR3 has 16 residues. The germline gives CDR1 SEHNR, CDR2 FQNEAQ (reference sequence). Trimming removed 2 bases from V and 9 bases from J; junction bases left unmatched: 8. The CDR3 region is CASSLRGGQGFSPLHF. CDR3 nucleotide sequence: TGTGCCAGCAGCTTAAGAGGGGGACAGGGATTTTCACCCCTCCACTTT.

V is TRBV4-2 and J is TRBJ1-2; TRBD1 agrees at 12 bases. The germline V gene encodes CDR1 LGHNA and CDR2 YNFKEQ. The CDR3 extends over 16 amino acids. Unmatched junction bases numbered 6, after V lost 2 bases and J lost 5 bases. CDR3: CASSQPGQGAKYGYTF. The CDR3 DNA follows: TGTGCCAGCAGCCAACCGGGACAGGGGGCGAAATATGGCTACACCTTC.

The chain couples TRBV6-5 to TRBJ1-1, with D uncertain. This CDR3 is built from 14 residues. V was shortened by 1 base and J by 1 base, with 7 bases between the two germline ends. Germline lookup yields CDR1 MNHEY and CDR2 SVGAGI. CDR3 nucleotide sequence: TGTGCCAGCAGTTACTTCGAGGGGAACACTGAAGCTTTCTTT. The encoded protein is CASSYFEGNTEAFF.

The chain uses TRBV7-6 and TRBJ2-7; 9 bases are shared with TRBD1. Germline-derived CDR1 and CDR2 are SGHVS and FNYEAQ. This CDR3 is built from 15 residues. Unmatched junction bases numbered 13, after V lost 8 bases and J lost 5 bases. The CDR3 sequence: CASGPGTGRYNEQYF. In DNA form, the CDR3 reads TGTGCCAGCGGACCCGGGACAGGGAGGTATAACGAGCAGTACTTC.

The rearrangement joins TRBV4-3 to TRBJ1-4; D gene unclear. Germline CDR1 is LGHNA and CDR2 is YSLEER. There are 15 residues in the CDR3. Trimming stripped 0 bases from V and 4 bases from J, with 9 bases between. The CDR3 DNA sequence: TGCGCCAGCAGCCAAGAAACTGGTCTTAATGAAAAACTGTTTTTT. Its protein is CASSQETGLNEKLFF.

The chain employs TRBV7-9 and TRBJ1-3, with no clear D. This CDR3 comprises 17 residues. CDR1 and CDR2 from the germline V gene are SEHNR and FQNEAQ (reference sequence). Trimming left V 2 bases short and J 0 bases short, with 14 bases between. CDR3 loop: CASSLMGRHLSGNTIYF. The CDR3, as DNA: TGTGCCAGCAGCTTAATGGGTCGCCACCTCTCTGGAAACACCATATATTTT.

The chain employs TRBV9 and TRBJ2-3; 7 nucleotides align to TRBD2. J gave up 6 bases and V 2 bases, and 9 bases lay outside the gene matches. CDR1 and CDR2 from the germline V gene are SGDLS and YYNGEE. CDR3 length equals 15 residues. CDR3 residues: CASSVAGVRTDTQYF. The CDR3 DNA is TGTGCCAGCAGCGTTGCGGGAGTTCGAACGGATACGCAGTATTTT.

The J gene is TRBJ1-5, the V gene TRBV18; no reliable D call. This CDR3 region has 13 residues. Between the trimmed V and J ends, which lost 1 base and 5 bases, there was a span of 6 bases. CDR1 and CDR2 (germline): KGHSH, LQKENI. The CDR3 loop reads CASSPRADQPQHF. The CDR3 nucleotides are TGTGCCAGCTCACCACGGGCGGATCAGCCCCAGCATTTT.

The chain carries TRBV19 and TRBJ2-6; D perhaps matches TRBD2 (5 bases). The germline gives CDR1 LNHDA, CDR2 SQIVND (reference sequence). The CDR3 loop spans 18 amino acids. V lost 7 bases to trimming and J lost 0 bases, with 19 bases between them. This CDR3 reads CASTTGRSRGSGANVLTF. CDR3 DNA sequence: TGTGCCAGTACCACTGGCAGGTCTCGGGGCTCTGGGGCCAACGTCCTGACTTTC.

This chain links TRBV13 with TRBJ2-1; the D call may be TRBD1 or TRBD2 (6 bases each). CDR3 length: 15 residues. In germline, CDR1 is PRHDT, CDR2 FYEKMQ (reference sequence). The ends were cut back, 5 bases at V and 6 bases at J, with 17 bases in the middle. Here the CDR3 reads CASSPRLEGGNEQFF. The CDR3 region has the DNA TGTGCCAGCAGCCCTCGGCTCGAGGGGGGCAATGAGCAGTTCTTC.

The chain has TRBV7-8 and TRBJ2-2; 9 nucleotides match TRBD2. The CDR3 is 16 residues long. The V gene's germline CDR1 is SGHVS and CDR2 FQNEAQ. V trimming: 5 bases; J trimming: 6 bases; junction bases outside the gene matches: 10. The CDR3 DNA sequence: TGTGCCAGCAGCCTCGGGGTAGCGGGAGCTCCCGGGGAGCTGTTTTTT. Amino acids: CASSLGVAGAPGELFF.